The 15 T cell receptor beta chains given below trace back to one sample, sequenced in a study of T-cell reconstitution after alpha-beta-depleted transplantation in children. Unique molecular identifiers were incorporated when the TCRbeta library was constructed. In TCRdb, the PCR reads were re-called with MiXCR into one record per CDR3 protein. Found here are 200,000 to 300,000 distinct CDR3 sequences, around 12% of them singletons; the top ten hold over 2%. Specimen: PBMCs from the stem cell graft donor, collected from the stem cell graft. All receptors derive from a human donor who donated a stem cell graft to a child with acute lymphoblastic leukemia.

This clonotype was seen at least ten times. CDR3 bases: TGTGCCAGCAGCAGCCCGGTCGGGGGCGGGAATTCACCCCTCCACTTT. It encodes CASSSPVGGGNSPLHF. This chain links TRBV28 with TRBJ1-6; maybe TRBD1 (6 bases). The germline V gene has CDR1 MDHEN and CDR2 SYDVKM. CDR3 length: 16 amino acids. Trimming removed 6 bases from V and 7 bases from J, with 19 bases in between.

In its sample, this clonotype was seen many times. The J gene is TRBJ2-2, the V gene TRBV7-9, with 9 bases matching TRBD1. With 11 bases clipped from V and 2 bases from J, the junction kept 6 bases outside the gene matches. In germline, CDR1 is SEHNR, CDR2 FQNEAQ (reference sequence). CDR3 length: 14 residues. The CDR3 loop reads CAGKTGGNTGELFF. Written as DNA, the CDR3 is TGTGCCGGAAAAACAGGGGGCAACACCGGGGAGCTGTTTTTT.

CDR3 sequence: CASSSYRGRRANVLTF. The DNA for the CDR3 is TGTGCCAGCAGCTCATACAGGGGGCGAAGGGCCAACGTCCTGACTTTC. V usage is TRBV7-9 and J usage is TRBJ2-6; 9 bases are shared with TRBD1. The CDR3 consists of 16 residues. The germline V gene has CDR1 SEHNR and CDR2 FQNEAQ (reference sequence). The junction had 6 bases not matched to a gene; V was cut back by 4 bases and J by 5 bases.

This clonotype was picked up a small number of times. The V and J genes are TRBV12-3 or TRBV12-4 and TRBJ2-7; 13 bases match TRBD2. The V gene end was trimmed by 4 bases and the J gene end by 4 bases; junction bases not matched to a gene: 16. There are 19 residues in the CDR3. CDR3 bases: TGTGCCAGCAGTTCTACCTCGAGGACTAGCGGGGGAGGGAGGTACGAGCAGTACTTC. Translation gives CASSSTSRTSGGGRYEQYF.

This clonotype was observed at least ten times. The chain couples TRBV25-1 to TRBJ2-5; D is tentatively TRBD1 or TRBD2 (5 bases each). The germline gives CDR1 MGHDK, CDR2 SYGVNS. V lost 4 bases, J lost 7 bases, and 10 bases lay in between. There are 12 residues in the CDR3. The CDR3 reads CASSGGMRTQYF. The CDR3 nucleotides read TGTGCCAGCAGTGGGGGGATGAGGACCCAGTACTTC.

This clonotype was observed at least ten times. This rearrangement joins TRBV29-1 to TRBJ2-3; 9 bases line up with TRBD2. Trimming cost V 4 bases and J 5 bases; bases outside gene matches: 7. Germline loops: CDR1 SQVTM, CDR2 ANQGSEA. This CDR3 comprises 14 residues. CDR3 amino acids: CSVVKAGGIDTQYF. The CDR3 nucleotides read TGCAGCGTTGTCAAGGCGGGAGGGATAGATACGCAGTATTTT.

This clonotype was seen ten or more times. The V call is TRBV4-3, the J call TRBJ2-7, with 7 positions matching TRBD2. Unmatched junction bases numbered 8, after V lost 0 bases and J lost 3 bases. The CDR3 covers 16 residues. The germline V gene has CDR1 LGHNA and CDR2 YSLEER. The CDR3 protein is CASSQDRASGNYEQYF. CDR3 nucleotide sequence: TGCGCCAGCAGCCAAGATAGGGCTAGCGGCAACTACGAGCAGTACTTC.

This clonotype was detected only a few times. This chain uses TRBV19 with TRBJ1-5; the D gene is possibly TRBD1 (5 bases). With 5 bases removed from V and 8 bases from J, the gap between germline ends came to 22 bases. CDR3 length equals 16 residues. Germline lookup yields CDR1 LNHDA and CDR2 SQIVND (reference sequence). The CDR3 nucleotides read TGTGCCAGTAGTCTTAAAGGAAAGGGGTGGAGGGAGCCCCAGCATTTT. This translates into CASSLKGKGWREPQHF.

The chain couples TRBV5-1 to TRBJ2-3; 9 bases are shared with TRBD2. V was pared by 4 bases and J by 1 base, with 7 bases of the junction left unmatched. This CDR3 has 16 amino acids. Per germline, CDR1 SGHRS and CDR2 YFSETQ. The CDR3 DNA is TGCGCCAGCAGCCCTATGGCTAGCGGGGGCACAGATACGCAGTATTTT. Encoded protein: CASSPMASGGTDTQYF. The whole variable domain, filled in from reference TRBV5-1 and TRBJ2-3, reads KAGVTQTPRYLIKTRGQQVTLSCSPISGHRSVSWYQQTPGQGLQFLFEYFSETQRNKGNFPGRFSGRQFSNSRSEMNVSTLELGDSALYLCASSPMASGGTDTQYFGPGTRLTVL.

This clonotype was counted ten times or more. V and J are TRBV14 and TRBJ2-7, with TRBD2 as a possible D gene (6 bases). Trimming shortened V by 5 bases and J by 6 bases, and 20 bases separated the two germline ends. The CDR3 spans 15 residues. Germline V gene lookup returns CDR1 SGHDN and CDR2 FVKESK. CDR3 sequence reads: CASSYHGSGYGEQYF. CDR3 sequence (DNA): TGTGCCAGCAGCTATCACGGGAGCGGGTACGGCGAGCAGTACTTC.

This clonotype has a count of ten or more. The chain has TRBV5-1 and TRBJ2-6; D may correspond to TRBD1 or TRBD2 (5 bases each). The length of the CDR3 is 15 residues. V lost 2 bases and J 4 bases, leaving 10 bases between the germline ends. The germline V gene has CDR1 SGHRS and CDR2 YFSETQ. The DNA for the CDR3 is TGCGCCAGCAGCTTCGAGGGGCTCGGGGCCAACGTCCTGACTTTC. Translated, it gives CASSFEGLGANVLTF.

This clonotype appeared many times. This chain uses TRBV28 with TRBJ1-4, with D maybe TRBD1 (5 bases). Deletions cut 3 bases from V and 7 bases from J, with 18 bases between. Looked up from germline, CDR1 is MDHEN and CDR2 is SYDVKM. This CDR3 has 16 amino acids. This chain's CDR3 is CASSLPFSAGREKLFF. The CDR3 nucleotides read TGTGCCAGCAGTTTGCCCTTTTCGGCAGGGCGTGAAAAACTGTTTTTT.

The gene calls are TRBV11-2 and TRBJ2-3; D may be TRBD1 or TRBD2 (6 bases each). Per the germline V gene, CDR1 is SGHAT and CDR2 is FQNNGV. This CDR3 has 16 amino acids. V was shortened by 5 bases and J by 0 bases, with 15 bases between the two germline ends. The CDR3 is CASSPWGAGSTDTQYF. The CDR3 nucleotides read TGTGCCAGCAGCCCCTGGGGGGCCGGGAGCACAGATACGCAGTATTTT.

This clonotype was picked up many times. The rearrangement links TRBV12-5 to TRBJ2-1, with D unresolved. Trimming removed 1 base from V and 3 bases from J, with 10 bases in between. There are 15 residues in the CDR3. Germline assignment: CDR1 LGHNT and CDR2 FRNRAP. The CDR3 spells CASGLEKNSYNEQFF. In DNA, the CDR3 is TGTGCTAGTGGTTTGGAGAAAAACAGCTACAATGAGCAGTTCTTC.

For this clonotype: A read error may be the cause here, since a much bigger clone is one base away. V is TRBV12-3 or TRBV12-4 and J is TRBJ1-2, with 7 bases aligning to TRBD1. The CDR3 is 12 amino acids. The CDR3 DNA is TGTGCCAGCCAGAACAGGGGAAGTGGCTGCACCTTC. Amino acids: CASQNRGSGCTF.